One and the same sample provided the 14 T cell receptor beta chains below, sequenced in a study of CD8 T cells in Susac syndrome (dated by TCRdb to between 2018 and 2021). Libraries were built with the immunoSEQ multiplex PCR assay. RNA was extracted with the RNeasy kit and 0.5 to 1 ug was reverse transcribed using random hexamers. TCRdb itself trimmed the public reads at Q25 with fastp, ran MiXCR and retained productive beta chains. Rows are combined by CDR3 protein, so each entry shows the most common genes and DNA. Present in this sample are around 130,000 distinct CDR3 sequences, over 90% of which were seen just once. The top ten clones comprise about 0.3% of the sample. Sequencing was carried out using CD8+ T cells from PBMCs. These receptors came from a human donor with Susac syndrome.

The gene calls are TRBV6-6 and TRBJ1-1, with TRBD1 identical over 11 bases. CDR1 and CDR2 (germline): MNHNY, SVGAGI (reference sequence). The junction had 5 bases not matched to a gene; V was cut back by 0 bases and J by 5 bases. This CDR3 comprises 16 residues. The CDR3 spells CASSYSGQGAGTEAFF. CDR3 nucleotide sequence: TGTGCCAGCAGTTACTCTGGACAGGGGGCAGGAACTGAAGCTTTCTTT.

Here the CDR3 DNA reads TGCGCCAGCAGCCAAGACCTTTGGGGGGTAGCGGAAAACATTCAGTACTTC. Its protein is CASSQDLWGVAENIQYF. J is TRBJ2-4 and V is TRBV4-3; D perhaps matches TRBD2 (6 bases). Germline lookup yields CDR1 LGHNA and CDR2 YSLEER. The V gene lost 0 bases and the J gene lost 5 bases, with 17 bases spanning the gap. The CDR3 spans 17 residues.

The CDR3, as DNA: TGTGCCAGCAGCCAAGGGTCCGGGGAGCAGTACTTC. Amino acid sequence: CASSQGSGEQYF. The rearrangement uses TRBV3-1 and TRBJ2-7, with unresolved D. CDR1 and CDR2 from the germline V gene are LGHDT and YNNKEL (reference sequence). This CDR3 contains 12 residues. V was shortened by 1 base and J by 7 bases, with 8 bases between the two germline ends.

The J gene is TRBJ1-4, the V gene TRBV27; D is uncertain. From germline, CDR1 is MNHEY and CDR2 SMNVEV (reference sequence). Trimming shortened V by 7 bases and J by 5 bases, and 5 bases separated the two germline ends. The CDR3 spans 11 residues. The chain's CDR3 is CASTANEKLFF. The CDR3 DNA follows: TGTGCCAGCACCGCCAATGAAAAACTGTTTTTT. Looking up the rest from reference TRBV27 and TRBJ1-4 gives the full variable domain: EAQVTQNPRYLITVTGKKLTVTCSQNMNHEYMSWYRQDPGLGLRQIYYSMNVEVTDKGDVPEGYKVSRKEKRNFPLILESPSPNQTSLYFCASTANEKLFFGSGTQLSVL.

This clonotype was detected once. V gene TRBV20-1 combines with J gene TRBJ1-6; 9 positions match TRBD1. Germline CDR1 is DFQATT and CDR2 is SNEGSKA (reference sequence). The CDR3 runs to 16 residues. J lost 8 bases, V lost 0 bases, and 8 bases had no gene match. The CDR3 coding sequence is TGCAGTGCTAGAGATATGGACAGGGGTCGGGATTCACCCCTCCACTTT. Translation: CSARDMDRGRDSPLHF.

The chain joins TRBV11-2 to TRBJ2-1; D gene unclear. Germline CDR1 reads SGHAT; CDR2 reads FQNNGV. The ends were cut back, 4 bases at V and 0 bases at J, with 13 bases in the middle. The CDR3 is 16 amino acids. CDR3 nucleotides: TGTGCCAGCAGCTCCTCGGACGTTAGCTCCTACAATGAGCAGTTCTTC. Translating gives CASSSSDVSSYNEQFF.

V gene TRBV2 combines with J gene TRBJ1-1; 7 nucleotides agree with TRBD1. This CDR3 has 17 amino acids. The junction had 11 bases not matched to a gene; V was cut back by 0 bases and J by 4 bases. The germline V gene encodes CDR1 SNHLY and CDR2 FYNNEI. CDR3 nucleotides: TGTGCCAGCAGTGAAGCCGGACAGGCTACCAGGGGCACTGAAGCTTTCTTT. It yields the protein CASSEAGQATRGTEAFF.

The chain joins TRBV29-1 to TRBJ2-3; 11 bases map to TRBD2. Per the germline V gene, CDR1 is SQVTM and CDR2 is ANQGSEA. The CDR3 runs 17 residues. V gave up 3 bases and J gave up 0 bases; unmatched junction bases: 8. The CDR3 bases are TGCAGCGTTGATGGGCTAGCGGGGGGTCCTAGCACAGATACGCAGTATTTT. It translates to CSVDGLAGGPSTDTQYF.

The CDR3 reads CSVSDPYEQYF. DNA of the CDR3: TGCAGCGTTTCTGACCCCTACGAGCAGTACTTC. The chain recombines TRBV29-1 with TRBJ2-7; D not certain. From germline, CDR1 is SQVTM and CDR2 ANQGSEA. The V gene lost 5 bases and the J gene lost 2 bases, with 7 bases spanning the gap. The CDR3 has 11 residues.

V is TRBV20-1 and J is TRBJ2-1; 8 bases are a match to TRBD2. The germline gives CDR1 DFQATT, CDR2 SNEGSKA (reference sequence). The trim removed 0 bases at V and 4 bases at J, leaving 5 bases unmatched. The CDR3 totals 15 residues. CDR3 residues: CSARDRSGMYNEQFF. In DNA, the CDR3 is TGCAGTGCTAGAGATCGTAGCGGGATGTACAATGAGCAGTTCTTC.

This chain connects TRBV5-6 to TRBJ2-7, with D unresolved. The CDR3 covers 14 residues. Germline CDR1 is SGHDT and CDR2 is YYEEEE. The germline V and J ends were trimmed by 1 base and 1 base, with 9 bases remaining between them. CDR3 protein: CASSLLRVSYEQYF. Here the CDR3 DNA reads TGTGCCAGCAGCTTGTTACGAGTTTCCTACGAGCAGTACTTC.

This clonotype was detected only once. V and J are TRBV19 and TRBJ2-1, with TRBD2 as a possible D gene (7 bases). Germline V gives CDR1 LNHDA, CDR2 SQIVND (reference sequence). The CDR3 runs to 15 residues. V lost 8 bases to trimming and J lost 4 bases, with 18 bases between them. DNA for the CDR3: TGTGCCAGTTCTGCGTTACGGGGGGCTTACAATGAGCAGTTCTTC. Its protein product is CASSALRGAYNEQFF.

The V and J genes are TRBV5-6 and TRBJ2-7; D may be TRBD2 (6 bases). Trimming removed 4 bases at V and 4 bases at J, with 12 bases between. The CDR3 has 13 residues. The germline V gene encodes CDR1 SGHDT and CDR2 YYEEEE. CDR3 in amino acids: CASSRGGLYEQYF. As DNA, the CDR3 is TGTGCCAGCAGCCGGGGAGGCCTATACGAGCAGTACTTC.

V and J are TRBV15 and TRBJ2-1; 9 bases map to TRBD2. Germline V lookup: CDR1 LNHNV, CDR2 YYDKDF (reference sequence). The CDR3 runs 16 residues. The ends lost 8 bases at V and 7 bases at J; junction bases unmatched: 15. The CDR3 nucleotides read TGTGCCACCGAAATCGTCGGTAGCGGGGGCCGGAATGAGCAGTTCTTC. Translation: CATEIVGSGGRNEQFF.